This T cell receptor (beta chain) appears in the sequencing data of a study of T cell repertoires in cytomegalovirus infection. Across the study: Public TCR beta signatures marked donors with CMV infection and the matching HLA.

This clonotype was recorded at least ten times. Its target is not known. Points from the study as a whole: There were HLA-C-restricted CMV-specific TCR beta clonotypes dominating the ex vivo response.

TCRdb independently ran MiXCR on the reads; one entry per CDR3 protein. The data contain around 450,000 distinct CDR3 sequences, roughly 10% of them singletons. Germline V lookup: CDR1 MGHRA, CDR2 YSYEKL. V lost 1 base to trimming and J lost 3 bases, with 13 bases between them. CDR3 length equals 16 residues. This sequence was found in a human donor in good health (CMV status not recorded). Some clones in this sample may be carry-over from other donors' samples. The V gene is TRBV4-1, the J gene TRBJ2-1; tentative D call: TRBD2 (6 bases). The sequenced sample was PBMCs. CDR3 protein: CASSQVGSRGYNEQFF. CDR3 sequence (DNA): TGCGCCAGCAGCCAAGTTGGGTCGCGGGGCTACAATGAGCAGTTCTTC.